These T cell receptor beta chains were read from a single sample in a study of shared clonotypes between healthy human individuals. Libraries were prepared by immunoSEQ multiplex PCR; TCRdb keeps only in-frame clonotypes and omits some of them. The sample has about 1.5 million clones, 95% to 99% seen once. The sequencing sample was made of naive CD4+ T cells sorted from blood. Receptors were obtained from a man aged 25-45 years in good health. Both conserved end residues are part of each CDR3. D genes are given only for firm matches. Clone sizes are given selectively: once, few, many, or a class where the clone is expanded.

v_gene: TRBV9
j_gene: TRBJ2-3
d_gene: .
abundance: .
CDR3aa: CASTGTSSTDTQYF
CDR3nt: TGTGCCAGCACCGGGACTTCAAGCACAGATACGCAGTATTTT

v_gene: TRBV2
j_gene: TRBJ1-4
d_gene: TRBD1
abundance: .
CDR3aa: CASSEGTGAPTNEKLFF
CDR3nt: TGTGCCAGCAGTGAAGGGACAGGGGCTCCAACTAATGAAAAACTGTTTTTT

v_gene: TRBV27
j_gene: TRBJ1-2
d_gene: TRBD1
abundance: once
CDR3aa: CASSFAGQGHFGYTF
CDR3nt: TGTGCCAGCAGTTTTGCAGGACAGGGACATTTTGGCTACACCTTC

v_gene: TRBV7-2
j_gene: TRBJ2-3
d_gene: TRBD2
abundance: .
CDR3aa: CASSPGTNEADTQYF
CDR3nt: TGTGCCAGCAGCCCCGGGACTAATGAAGCAGATACGCAGTATTTT

v_gene: TRBV28
j_gene: TRBJ2-1
d_gene: .
abundance: .
CDR3aa: CASSSSPGSSYNEQFF
CDR3nt: TGTGCCAGCAGTTCCTCCCCCGGGAGCTCCTACAATGAGCAGTTCTTC

v_gene: TRBV7-2
j_gene: TRBJ2-6
d_gene: .
abundance: .
CDR3aa: CASSLGSGANVLTF
CDR3nt: TGTGCCAGCAGCTTGGGGTCTGGGGCCAACGTCCTGACTTTC

v_gene: TRBV29-1
j_gene: TRBJ1-1
d_gene: .
abundance: .
CDR3aa: CSVSTGLPEAFF
CDR3nt: TGCAGCGTAAGCACGGGACTACCTGAAGCTTTCTTT

v_gene: TRBV5-1
j_gene: TRBJ2-7
d_gene: TRBD1
abundance: .
CDR3aa: CASSPRDRKYEQYF
CDR3nt: TGCGCCAGCAGCCCGAGGGACAGAAAATACGAGCAGTACTTC

v_gene: TRBV10-2
j_gene: TRBJ1-1
d_gene: .
abundance: once
CDR3aa: CASSESIGGNTEAFF
CDR3nt: TGCGCCAGCAGTGAGTCGATAGGAGGGAACACTGAAGCTTTCTTT

v_gene: TRBV11-2
j_gene: TRBJ2-2
d_gene: TRBD2
abundance: .
CDR3aa: CASRRTSGRYHTGELFF
CDR3nt: TGTGCCAGCAGGAGGACTAGCGGGAGGTATCACACCGGGGAGCTGTTTTTT

v_gene: TRBV6-1
j_gene: TRBJ2-3
d_gene: TRBD2
abundance: once
CDR3aa: CASSEALLAGGPSDTQYF
CDR3nt: TGTGCCAGCAGTGAAGCTTTACTAGCGGGAGGGCCTTCGGATACGCAGTATTTT

v_gene: TRBV2
j_gene: TRBJ1-4
d_gene: TRBD1
abundance: .
CDR3aa: CASQRTGGVGEKLFF
CDR3nt: TGTGCCAGCCAGAGGACAGGGGGCGTAGGGGAAAAACTGTTTTTT

v_gene: TRBV7-2
j_gene: TRBJ1-1
d_gene: .
abundance: .
CDR3aa: CASSLYRMNTEAFF
CDR3nt: TGTGCCAGCAGCTTATATCGTATGAACACTGAAGCTTTCTTT

v_gene: TRBV6-6
j_gene: TRBJ1-4
d_gene: .
abundance: .
CDR3aa: CASSPRGWGNEKLFF
CDR3nt: TGTGCCAGCAGTCCAAGGGGATGGGGTAATGAAAAACTGTTTTTT

v_gene: TRBV15
j_gene: TRBJ1-5
d_gene: .
abundance: once
CDR3aa: CATSRDLQTNQPQHF
CDR3nt: TGTGCCACCAGCAGAGATCTACAGACTAATCAGCCCCAGCATTTT

v_gene: TRBV4-2
j_gene: TRBJ2-7
d_gene: TRBD1
abundance: .
CDR3aa: CASSQEDRASYEQYF
CDR3nt: TGTGCCAGCAGCCAAGAAGACAGGGCCTCCTACGAGCAGTACTTC

v_gene: TRBV4-2
j_gene: TRBJ2-2
d_gene: .
abundance: .
CDR3aa: CASSPRTAYTGELFF
CDR3nt: TGTGCCAGCAGCCCTCGGACGGCTTACACCGGGGAGCTGTTTTTT

v_gene: TRBV9
j_gene: TRBJ1-3
d_gene: .
abundance: .
CDR3aa: CASSVALDSGNTIYF
CDR3nt: TGTGCCAGCAGCGTAGCTTTGGACAGCGGAAACACCATATATTTT

v_gene: TRBV29-1
j_gene: TRBJ1-2
d_gene: .
abundance: .
CDR3aa: CSVDRRQGSYGYTF
CDR3nt: TGCAGCGTTGATCGGCGGCAGGGAAGCTATGGCTACACCTTC

v_gene: TRBV7-6
j_gene: TRBJ2-2
d_gene: .
abundance: .
CDR3aa: CASSLVSGWAGELFF
CDR3nt: TGTGCCAGCAGCTTAGTGTCAGGGTGGGCCGGGGAGCTGTTTTTT

v_gene: TRBV4-3
j_gene: TRBJ2-3
d_gene: TRBD2
abundance: .
CDR3aa: CASSQDGLVNTQYF
CDR3nt: TGCGCCAGCAGCCAAGATGGACTAGTAAATACGCAGTATTTT

v_gene: TRBV6-5
j_gene: TRBJ2-1
d_gene: .
abundance: .
CDR3aa: CASSYGRSVDEQFF
CDR3nt: TGTGCCAGCAGTTACGGGAGGTCGGTTGATGAGCAGTTCTTC

v_gene: TRBV28
j_gene: TRBJ1-1
d_gene: TRBD1
abundance: .
CDR3aa: CATEGQSNTEAFF
CDR3nt: TGTGCCACAGAGGGACAGTCGAACACTGAAGCTTTCTTT

v_gene: TRBV21-1
j_gene: TRBJ2-1
d_gene: .
abundance: once
CDR3aa: CASSEGQGVPYNEQFF
CDR3nt: TGTGCCAGCAGCGAAGGACAGGGGGTCCCCTACAATGAGCAGTTCTTC

v_gene: TRBV18
j_gene: TRBJ1-2
d_gene: TRBD1
abundance: .
CDR3aa: CASSPSGGAVDGYTF
CDR3nt: TGTGCCAGCTCACCCTCAGGGGGCGCGGTCGATGGCTACACCTTC